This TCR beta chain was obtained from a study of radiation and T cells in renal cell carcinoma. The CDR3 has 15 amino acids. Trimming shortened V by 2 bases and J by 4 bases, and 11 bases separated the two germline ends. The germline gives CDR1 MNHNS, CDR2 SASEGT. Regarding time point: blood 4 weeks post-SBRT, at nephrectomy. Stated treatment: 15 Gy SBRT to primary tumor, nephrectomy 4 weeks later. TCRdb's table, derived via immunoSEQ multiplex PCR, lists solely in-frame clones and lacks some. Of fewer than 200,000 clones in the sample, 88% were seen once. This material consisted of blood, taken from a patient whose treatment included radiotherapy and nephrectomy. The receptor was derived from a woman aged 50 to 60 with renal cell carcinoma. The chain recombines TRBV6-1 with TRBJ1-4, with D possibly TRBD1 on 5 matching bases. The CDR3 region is CASSEQGLDNEKLFF. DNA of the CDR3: TGTGCCAGCAGTGAACAGGGCTTAGATAATGAAAAACTGTTTTTT.